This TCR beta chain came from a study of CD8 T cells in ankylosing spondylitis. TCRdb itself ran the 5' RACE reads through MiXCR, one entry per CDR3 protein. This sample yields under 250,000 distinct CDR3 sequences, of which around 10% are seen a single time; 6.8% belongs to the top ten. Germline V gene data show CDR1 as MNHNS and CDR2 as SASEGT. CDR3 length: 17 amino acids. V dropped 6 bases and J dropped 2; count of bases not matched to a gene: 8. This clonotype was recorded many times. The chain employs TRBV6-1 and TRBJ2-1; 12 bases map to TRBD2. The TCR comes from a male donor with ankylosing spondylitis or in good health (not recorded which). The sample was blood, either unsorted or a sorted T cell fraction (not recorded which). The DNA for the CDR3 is TGTGCCAGCAGACCACTAGCGGGGGGCCTCACCTACAATGAGCAGTTCTTC. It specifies CASRPLAGGLTYNEQFF.